The present entry profiles one T cell receptor beta chain with its context. Its antigen remains unknown. Cell sorting on a FACSAria was used to separate CD4+ and CD8+ T cells from the PBMCs. V shed 0 bases and J shed 0 bases, with 11 bases lying between them. Germline values: CDR1 MGHRA, CDR2 YSYEKL. CDR3 length equals 16 residues. The record originates from a study of CD8+ T cells in alopecia areata. Once RNA had been extracted, it was reverse transcribed into cDNA to act as the sequencing template. The data were produced by immunoSEQ multiplex PCR, yet TCRdb's version contains in-frame clones alone and is incomplete. Of under 250,000 clones listed, approximately 60% were seen once; the top ten hold approximately 4.9%. Points from the study as a whole: Normal scalp had lower clonality than lesional scalp, with alopecia totalis/universalis lesions showing this most strongly. Researchers reported that TCR sharing among patients proved less clear than in mice, possibly HLA-linked. Scalp specimens additionally yield sequences from normal skin's resident alphabeta T cells.

This chain connects TRBV4-1 to TRBJ2-5, with D possibly matching TRBD2 (5 bases). The TCR was taken from a human donor in good health. Sequencing was carried out using CD8+ T cells sorted from blood. The CDR3 nucleotides are TGCGCCAGCAGCCAAGATGCGTCGACTAACCAAGAGACCCAGTACTTC. It translates to CASSQDASTNQETQYF.